These T cell receptor beta chains were read from a single sample in a study of OX40 agonist ivuxolimab in advanced cancers. The method was immunoSEQ multiplex PCR; TCRdb's version includes in-frame clones alone and lacks a portion of them. The repertoire includes tens of thousands of clones, 75% to 85% of them detected once, and around 8.2% sits in the top ten. Sample: CD4+ or CD8+ T cells sorted from blood, taken in a trial of the OX40 agonist ivuxolimab. The origin of the receptors is an adult with an advanced solid tumor such as melanoma, head and neck, liver or kidney cancer. Each CDR3 is given with its conserved first and last residue. The D gene is left open where the match is weak. The size field is filled for only some rows; it gives once, few, many or a size class.

>TRBV7-8|TRBJ2-2|.|.
TGTGCCAGCAGCTTTAATCCTAACACCGGGGAGCTGTTTTTT
CASSFNPNTGELFF
>TRBV6-4|TRBJ2-3|.|TRBD2
TGTGCCAGCAGGGACCCCCAGCCCTATTGGCGGGAGGGGCCGCTCACAGATACGCAGTATTTT
CASRDPQPYWREGPLTDTQYF
>TRBV10-3|TRBJ2-2|.|.
TGTGCCATCACCGAAGAACCGGGACATAACACCGGGGAGCTGTTTTTT
CAITEEPGHNTGELFF
>TRBV7-2|TRBJ2-1|.|.
TGTGCCAGCGTACCTAGCGGCGGGGGCCACAATGAGCAGTTCTTC
CASVPSGGGHNEQFF
>TRBV5-6|TRBJ2-6|.|TRBD1
TGTGCCAGCAGCCTTCCGGGACAGGGCGCGTCTGGGGCCAACGTCCTGACTTTC
CASSLPGQGASGANVLTF
>TRBV19|TRBJ1-2|.|.
TGTGCCAGTAGGGGGTCAGGGCAGGGGTCAAATGGCTACACCTTC
CASRGSGQGSNGYTF
>TRBV28|TRBJ2-1|.|TRBD1
TGTGCCAGCAGTTTATCAGCAGGGGGCTCCTACAATGAGCAGTTCTTC
CASSLSAGGSYNEQFF
>TRBV5-1|TRBJ2-3|.|.
TGCGCCAGCAGCTTAGGAAGCACAGATACGCAGTATTTT
CASSLGSTDTQYF
>TRBV19|TRBJ1-1|.|.
TGTGCCAGTGACGTCGGACTGGGAACTGAAGCTTTCTTT
CASDVGLGTEAFF
>TRBV19|TRBJ1-5|once|.
TGTGCCAGTAGTATGACGAGCAATCAGCCCCAGCATTTT
CASSMTSNQPQHF
>TRBV6-5|TRBJ1-2|.|TRBD1
TGTGCCAGCCGGTGGGGCAGGGGGATAGGTGGCTACACCTTC
CASRWGRGIGGYTF
>TRBV18|TRBJ2-5|.|.
TGTGCCAGCTCCCCCGGGCTAGAAGAGACCCAGTACTTC
CASSPGLEETQYF
>TRBV7-2|TRBJ2-1|few|.
TGTGCCAGCAGCTTAATCCTAGGGGGGGATGAGCAGTTCTTC
CASSLILGGDEQFF
>TRBV2|TRBJ2-3|.|.
TGTGCCAGCAGTGATGTCCGGGGAGGAGATACGCAGTATTTT
CASSDVRGGDTQYF
>TRBV13|TRBJ1-5|once|.
TGTGCCAGCAGCTCAAGGCAGGCCAATCAGCCCCAGCATTTT
CASSSRQANQPQHF
>TRBV11-1|TRBJ2-5|few|.
TGTGCCAGCAGCTTACCCGGGACTCACCAGGAGACCCAGTACTTC
CASSLPGTHQETQYF
>TRBV19|TRBJ2-2|.|TRBD2
TGTGCCACAGGCCCCACTAGCGGTCGCGTGAACACCGGGGAGCTGTTTTTT
CATGPTSGRVNTGELFF